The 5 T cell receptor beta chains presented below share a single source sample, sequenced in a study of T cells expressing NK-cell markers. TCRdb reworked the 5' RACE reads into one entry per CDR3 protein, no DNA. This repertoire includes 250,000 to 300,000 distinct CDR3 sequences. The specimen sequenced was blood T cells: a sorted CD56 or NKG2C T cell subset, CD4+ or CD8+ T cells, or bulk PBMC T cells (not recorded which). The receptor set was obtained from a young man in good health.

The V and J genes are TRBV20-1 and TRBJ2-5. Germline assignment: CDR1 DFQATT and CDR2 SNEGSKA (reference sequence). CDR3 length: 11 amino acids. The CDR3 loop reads CSASITETQYF.

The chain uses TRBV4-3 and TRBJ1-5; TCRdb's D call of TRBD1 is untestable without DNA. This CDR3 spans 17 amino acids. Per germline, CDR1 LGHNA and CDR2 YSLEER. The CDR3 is CASSQDPVPGGRQPQHF.

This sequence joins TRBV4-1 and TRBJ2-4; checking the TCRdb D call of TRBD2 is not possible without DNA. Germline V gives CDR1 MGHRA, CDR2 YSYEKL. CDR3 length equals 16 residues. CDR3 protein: CASSQVGGGRKNIQYF.

The chain's CDR3 is CSVVLQLTDTQYF. The V gene is TRBV29-1, the J gene TRBJ2-3. There are 13 residues in the CDR3. Per germline, CDR1 SQVTM and CDR2 ANQGSEA.

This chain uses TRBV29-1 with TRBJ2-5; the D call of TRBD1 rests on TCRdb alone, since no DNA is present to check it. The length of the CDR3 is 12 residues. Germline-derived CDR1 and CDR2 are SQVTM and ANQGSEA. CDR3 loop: CSGWTGKETQYF.